Sequencing of this T cell receptor beta chain was carried out in a study of blood T cell repertoires in COVID-19. The repertoire was sequenced with immunoSEQ multiplex PCR; TCRdb's copy has only in-frame clones and lacks some. The sample consists of under 150,000 clones, approximately 80% of them appearing once. After removal of 2 bases from V and 5 bases from J, the junction contained 6 bases not matched to a gene. The CDR3 loop spans 16 amino acids. CDR1 LNHNV and CDR2 YYDKDF come from the germline V gene (reference sequence). Sequenced: peripheral blood. This clonotype originated in a man between 70 and 80 years old with acute or convalescent COVID-19. The chain links TRBV15 to TRBJ1-5; 10 nucleotides agree with TRBD1. Written as DNA, the CDR3 is TGTGCCACCAGCAGACCGACAGGGGGCAAGGATCAGCCCCAGCATTTT. It translates to CATSRPTGGKDQPQHF.